Here is one TCR beta chain with its context. The sample originates from a study of T cell changes during pregnancy in multiple sclerosis. With 4 bases clipped from V and 0 bases from J, the junction kept 12 bases outside the gene matches. Per germline, CDR1 SGHRS and CDR2 YFSETQ. This CDR3 has 17 amino acids. Generated by immunoSEQ multiplex PCR, the TCRdb table keeps only in-frame clones and is missing some. Of approximately 69,000 clones detected, roughly 94% appear once; the ten largest clones hold 0.58%. V and J are TRBV5-1 and TRBJ1-1; 7 bases fit TRBD1. This receptor was taken from a female donor with multiple sclerosis, enrolled in a pregnancy study. The material was peripheral blood, obtained in the third trimester of pregnancy. The DNA of the CDR3 is TGCGCCAGCAGCATCCTACAGGGGACCCATATGAACACTGAAGCTTTCTTT. Translating gives CASSILQGTHMNTEAFF.